This TCR beta chain was identified in a study of T cell repertoires in cytomegalovirus infection. The wider study: CMV infection together with matching HLA type was indicated by public TCR beta signatures. The study, taken as a whole, reports: Accumulated public TCR beta family frequency recognized individuals carrying CMV together with the relevant HLA. There were HLA-C-restricted CMV-specific TCR beta clonotypes dominating the ex vivo response.

CDR3 length equals 13 residues. J lost 1 base, V lost 11 bases, and 7 bases had no gene match. CDR1 SEHNR and CDR2 FQNEAQ come from the germline V gene (reference sequence). A single record per CDR3 protein comes from TCRdb applying MiXCR to the reads. The sample consists of a few hundred thousand distinct CDR3 sequences, 8% to 10% of them appearing once. On this clonotype: What it binds is unknown.

Sequenced sample: PBMCs. The TCR comes from a human donor in good health (CMV status not recorded). Some clones in this sample may be carry-over from other donors' samples. V usage is TRBV7-9 and J usage is TRBJ2-7; 8 bases line up with TRBD2. DNA for the CDR3: TGTGCCTCGGGGGGGTACCCTTCCTACGAGCAGTACTTC. Amino acids: CASGGYPSYEQYF.